Presented here are 2 T cell receptor beta chains from one specimen sequenced in a study of spatial heterogeneity in lung cancer. Their specific antigens are unknown. Time point here: sample taken at primary tumor resection. Study-wide results and caveats: Higher tumor mutation counts went along with higher counts of expanded intratumoral alpha and beta TCRs.

From the 5' RACE reads, TCRdb called clonotypes with MiXCR, one entry per CDR3 protein. The sample shows thousands of distinct CDR3 sequences, over 5.5% of them seen only once. The material sequenced was lung tumor tissue, taken at surgery. The origin of the receptors is a male donor with early-stage non-small cell lung cancer.

This clonotype came up many times. This sequence joins TRBV27 and TRBJ2-5, with 13 positions matching TRBD2. This CDR3 has 15 amino acids. The V gene's germline CDR1 is MNHEY and CDR2 SMNVEV (reference sequence). Trimming took 7 bases from V and 5 from J; bases not matched to a gene: 7. The CDR3, as DNA: TGTGCCAGCACGACTAGCGGGGGGTCTGGGGAGACCCAGTACTTC. Its translation is CASTTSGGSGETQYF.

Only a few counts were recorded for this clonotype. The CDR3 loop reads CATSTSARRDTQYF. CDR3 in DNA: TGTGCCACCAGTACGAGCGCCCGTCGCGATACGCAGTATTTT. The chain combines TRBV24-1 with TRBJ2-3; D is undetermined. V lost 6 bases and J 6 bases, leaving 15 bases between the germline ends. The CDR3 totals 14 residues. Looked up from germline, CDR1 is KGHDR and CDR2 is SFDVKD.